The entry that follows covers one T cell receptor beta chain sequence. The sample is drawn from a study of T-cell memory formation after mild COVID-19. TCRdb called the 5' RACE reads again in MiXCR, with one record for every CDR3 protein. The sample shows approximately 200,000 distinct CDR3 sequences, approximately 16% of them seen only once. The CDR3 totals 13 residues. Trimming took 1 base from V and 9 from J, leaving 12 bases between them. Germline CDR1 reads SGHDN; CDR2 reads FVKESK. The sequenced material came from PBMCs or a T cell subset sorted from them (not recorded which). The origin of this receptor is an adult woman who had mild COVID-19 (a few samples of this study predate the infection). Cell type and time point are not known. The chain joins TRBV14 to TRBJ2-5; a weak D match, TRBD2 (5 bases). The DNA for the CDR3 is TGTGCCAGCAGCCAAGTCTCACCGGGGTCCCAGTACTTC. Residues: CASSQVSPGSQYF.